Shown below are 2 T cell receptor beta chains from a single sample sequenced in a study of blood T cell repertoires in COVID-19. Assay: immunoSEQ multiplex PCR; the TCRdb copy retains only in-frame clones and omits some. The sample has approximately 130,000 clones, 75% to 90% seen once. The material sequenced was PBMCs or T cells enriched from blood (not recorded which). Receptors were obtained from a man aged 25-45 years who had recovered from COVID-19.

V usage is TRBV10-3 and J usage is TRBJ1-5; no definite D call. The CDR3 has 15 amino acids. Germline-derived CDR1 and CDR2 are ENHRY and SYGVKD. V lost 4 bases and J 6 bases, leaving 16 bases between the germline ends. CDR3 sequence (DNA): TGTGCCATCAGTGTGACCGCGGGTGCTGGTCAGCCCCAGCATTTT. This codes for CAISVTAGAGQPQHF.

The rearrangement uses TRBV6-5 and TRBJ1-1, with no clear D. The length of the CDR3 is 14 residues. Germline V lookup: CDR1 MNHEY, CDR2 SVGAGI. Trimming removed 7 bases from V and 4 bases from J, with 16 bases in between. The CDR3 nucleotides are TGTGCCAGCACGAAGGGAGGGCTTGGCACTGAAGCTTTCTTT. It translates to CASTKGGLGTEAFF.